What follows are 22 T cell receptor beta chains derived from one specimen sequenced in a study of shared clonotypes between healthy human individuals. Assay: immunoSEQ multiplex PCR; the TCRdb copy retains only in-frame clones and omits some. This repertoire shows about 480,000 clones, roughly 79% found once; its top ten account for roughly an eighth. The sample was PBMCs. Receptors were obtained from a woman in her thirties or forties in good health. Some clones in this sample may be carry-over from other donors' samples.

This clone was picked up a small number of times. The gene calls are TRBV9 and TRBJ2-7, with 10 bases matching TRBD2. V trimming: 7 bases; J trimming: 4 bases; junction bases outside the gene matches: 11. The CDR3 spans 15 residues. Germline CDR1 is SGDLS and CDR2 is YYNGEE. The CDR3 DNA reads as TGTGCCAGCGGCCCGGGAGCGGGAGGGTGGTACGAGCAGTACTTC. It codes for CASGPGAGGWYEQYF.

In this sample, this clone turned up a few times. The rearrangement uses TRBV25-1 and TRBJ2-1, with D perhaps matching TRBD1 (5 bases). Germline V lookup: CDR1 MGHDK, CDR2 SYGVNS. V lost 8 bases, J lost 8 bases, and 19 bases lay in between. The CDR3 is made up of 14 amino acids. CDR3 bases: TGTGCCAGCCGTCAGGGTGGTTCTGTCGATGAGCAGTTCTTC. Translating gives CASRQGGSVDEQFF.

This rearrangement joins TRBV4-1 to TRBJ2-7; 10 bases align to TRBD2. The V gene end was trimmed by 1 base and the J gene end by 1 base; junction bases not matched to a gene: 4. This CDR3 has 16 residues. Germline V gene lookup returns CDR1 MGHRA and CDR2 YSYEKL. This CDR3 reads CASSQGLAGKSYEQYF. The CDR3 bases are TGCGCCAGCAGCCAAGGACTAGCGGGCAAGTCCTACGAGCAGTACTTC.

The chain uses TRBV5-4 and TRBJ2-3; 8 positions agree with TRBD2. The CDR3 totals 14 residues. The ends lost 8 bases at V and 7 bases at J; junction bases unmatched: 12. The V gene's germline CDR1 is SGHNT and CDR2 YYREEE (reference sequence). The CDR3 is CARPPTSGGHTQYF. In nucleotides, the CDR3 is TGTGCCAGACCGCCCACTAGCGGCGGTCATACGCAGTATTTT.

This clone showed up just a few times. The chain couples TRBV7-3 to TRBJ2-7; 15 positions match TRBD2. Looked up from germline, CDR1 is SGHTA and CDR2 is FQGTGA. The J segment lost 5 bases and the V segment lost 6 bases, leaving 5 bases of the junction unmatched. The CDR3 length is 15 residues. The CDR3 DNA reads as TGTGCCAGCAGTCGCGGGACTAGCGGGAGGAACGAGCAGTACTTC. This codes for CASSRGTSGRNEQYF.

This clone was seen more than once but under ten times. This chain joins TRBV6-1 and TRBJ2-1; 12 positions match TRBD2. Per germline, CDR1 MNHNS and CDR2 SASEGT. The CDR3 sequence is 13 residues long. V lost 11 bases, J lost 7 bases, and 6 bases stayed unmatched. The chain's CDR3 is CAVRTSGENEQFF. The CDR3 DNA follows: TGTGCCGTCCGGACTAGCGGGGAGAATGAGCAGTTCTTC.

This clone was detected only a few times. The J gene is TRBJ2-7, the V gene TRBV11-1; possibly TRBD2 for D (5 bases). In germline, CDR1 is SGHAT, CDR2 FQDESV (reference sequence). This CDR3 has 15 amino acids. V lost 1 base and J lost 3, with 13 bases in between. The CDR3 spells CASSLVGEPGYEQYF. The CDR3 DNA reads TGTGCCAGCAGCTTAGTGGGAGAACCTGGCTACGAGCAGTACTTC.

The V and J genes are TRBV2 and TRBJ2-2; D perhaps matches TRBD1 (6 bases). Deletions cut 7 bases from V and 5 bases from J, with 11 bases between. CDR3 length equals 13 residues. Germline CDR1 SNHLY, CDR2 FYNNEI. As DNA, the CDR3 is TGTGCCAGCACCCCCACAGGGACCGGGGAGCTGTTTTTT. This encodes CASTPTGTGELFF.

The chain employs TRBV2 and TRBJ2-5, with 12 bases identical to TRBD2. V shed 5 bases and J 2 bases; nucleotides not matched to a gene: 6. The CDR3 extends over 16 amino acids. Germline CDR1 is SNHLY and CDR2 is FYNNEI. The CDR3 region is CASSPLGLAGQETQYF. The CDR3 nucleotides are TGTGCCAGCAGTCCCCTTGGACTAGCGGGGCAAGAGACCCAGTACTTC.

The CDR3 sequence is CASSPPPGRETQYF. CDR3 nucleotide sequence: TGTGCCAGCAGCCCCCCTCCAGGTCGGGAGACCCAGTACTTC. The chain joins TRBV7-2 to TRBJ2-5; no clear D gene. The CDR3 spans 14 residues. The V end was cut by 5 bases, the J end by 5 bases, with 15 bases between. Germline V gene data show CDR1 as SGHTA and CDR2 as FQGNSA.

The CDR3: CASSWQNDRQYF. CDR3 coding DNA: TGTGCCAGCAGTTGGCAGAATGACAGGCAGTACTTC. The V call is TRBV2, the J call TRBJ2-7; possibly TRBD1 for D (5 bases). Trimming pared 5 bases from V and 9 bases from J, leaving 14 bases between. Germline lookup yields CDR1 SNHLY and CDR2 FYNNEI. This CDR3 region has 12 residues. The entire variable domain, with the rest obtained from reference TRBV2 and TRBJ2-7, is as follows: EPEVTQTPSHQVTQMGQEVILRCVPISNHLYFYWYRQILGQKVEFLVSFYNNEISEKSEIFDDQFSVERPDGSNFTLKIRSTKLEDSAMYFCASSWQNDRQYFGPGTRLTVT.

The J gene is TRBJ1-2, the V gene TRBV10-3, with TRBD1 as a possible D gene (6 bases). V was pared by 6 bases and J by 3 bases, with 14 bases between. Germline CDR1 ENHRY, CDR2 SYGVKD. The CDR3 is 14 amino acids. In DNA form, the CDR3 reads TGTGCCATCAGCGGAGACAGGAGCCACTATGGCTACACCTTC. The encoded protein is CAISGDRSHYGYTF.

The CDR3 region has the DNA TGCGCCAGCAGCCAAGTTTTCAGGGTTAACTATGGCTACACCTTC. Translated, it gives CASSQVFRVNYGYTF. The chain recombines TRBV4-3 with TRBJ1-2; D perhaps matches TRBD1 (5 bases). V lost 1 base and J 1 base, leaving 10 bases between the germline ends. Germline V gives CDR1 LGHNA, CDR2 YSLEER. The CDR3 runs 15 residues.

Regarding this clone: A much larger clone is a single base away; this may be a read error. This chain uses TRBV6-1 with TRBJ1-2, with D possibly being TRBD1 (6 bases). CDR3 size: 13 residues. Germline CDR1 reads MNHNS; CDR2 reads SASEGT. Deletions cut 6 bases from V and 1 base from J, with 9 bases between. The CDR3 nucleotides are TGTGCCAGCAGCAGGACAGTTAACTATGGCTACACCTTC. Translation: CASSRTVNYGYTF.

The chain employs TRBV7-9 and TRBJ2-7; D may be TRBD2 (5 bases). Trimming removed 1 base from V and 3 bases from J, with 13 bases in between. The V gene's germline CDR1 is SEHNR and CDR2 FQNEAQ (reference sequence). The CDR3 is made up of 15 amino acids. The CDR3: CASSLVGEPGYEQYF. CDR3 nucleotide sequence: TGTGCCAGCAGCTTAGTGGGAGAACCTGGCTACGAGCAGTACTTC.

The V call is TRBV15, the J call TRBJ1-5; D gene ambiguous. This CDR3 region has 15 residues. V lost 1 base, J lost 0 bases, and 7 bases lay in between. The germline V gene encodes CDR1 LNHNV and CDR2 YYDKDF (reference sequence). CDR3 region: CATSRGTNSNQPQHF. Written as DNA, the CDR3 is TGTGCCACCAGCAGAGGGACTAATAGCAATCAGCCCCAGCATTTT.

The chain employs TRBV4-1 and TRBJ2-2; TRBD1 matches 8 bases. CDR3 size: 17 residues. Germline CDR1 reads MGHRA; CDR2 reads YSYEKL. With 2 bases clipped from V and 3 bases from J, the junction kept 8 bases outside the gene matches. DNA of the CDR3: TGCGCCAGCAGCCAAAACGCGGGGACAGGCTACACCGGGGAGCTGTTTTTT. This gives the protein CASSQNAGTGYTGELFF.

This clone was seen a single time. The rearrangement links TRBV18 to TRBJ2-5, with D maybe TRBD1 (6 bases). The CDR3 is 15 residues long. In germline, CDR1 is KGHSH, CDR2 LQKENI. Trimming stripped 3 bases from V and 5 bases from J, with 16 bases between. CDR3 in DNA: TGTGCCAGCTCACCCCTACAGGGCGTGGGGGAGACCCAGTACTTC. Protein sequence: CASSPLQGVGETQYF. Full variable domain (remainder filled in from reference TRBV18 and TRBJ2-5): NAGVMQNPRHLVRRRGQEARLRCSPMKGHSHVYWYRQLPEEGLKFMVYLQKENIIDESGMPKERFSAEFPKEGPSILRIQQVVRGDSAAYFCASSPLQGVGETQYFGPGTRLLVL.

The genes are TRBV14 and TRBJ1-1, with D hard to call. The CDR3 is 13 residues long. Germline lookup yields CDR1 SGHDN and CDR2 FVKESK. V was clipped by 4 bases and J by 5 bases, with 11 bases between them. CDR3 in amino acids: CASSLGLVTEAFF. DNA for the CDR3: TGTGCCAGCAGCCTCGGGTTGGTGACTGAAGCTTTCTTT.

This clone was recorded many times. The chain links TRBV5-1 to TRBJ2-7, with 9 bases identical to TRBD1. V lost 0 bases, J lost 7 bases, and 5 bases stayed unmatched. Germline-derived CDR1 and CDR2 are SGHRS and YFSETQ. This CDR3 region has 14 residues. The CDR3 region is CASSLDRGQGEQYF. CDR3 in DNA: TGCGCCAGCAGCTTGGACAGGGGGCAGGGGGAGCAGTACTTC.

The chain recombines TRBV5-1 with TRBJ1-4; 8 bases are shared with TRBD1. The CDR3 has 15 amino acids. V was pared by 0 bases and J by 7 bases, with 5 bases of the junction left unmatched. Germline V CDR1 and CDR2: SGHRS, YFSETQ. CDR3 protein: CASSLDQGAGEKLFF. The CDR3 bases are TGCGCCAGCAGCTTGGACCAGGGGGCGGGTGAAAAACTGTTTTTT.

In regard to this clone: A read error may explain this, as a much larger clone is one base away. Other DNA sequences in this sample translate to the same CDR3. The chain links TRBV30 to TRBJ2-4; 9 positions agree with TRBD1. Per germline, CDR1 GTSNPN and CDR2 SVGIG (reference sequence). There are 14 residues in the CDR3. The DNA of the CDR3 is TGTGCCTCCGACAGGGGGACGTCGGAAAACATCCAGTACTTC. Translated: CASDRGTSENIQYF. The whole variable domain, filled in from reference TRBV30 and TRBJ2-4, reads SQTIHQWPATLVQPVGSPLSLECTVEGTSNPNLYWYRQAAGRGLQLLFYSVGIGQISSEVPQNLSASRPQDRQFILSSKKLLLSDSGFYLCASDRGTSENIQYFGAGTRLSVL.